The clone carrying this T cell receptor beta chain showed up many times. Its antigen is not identified. Preparation methods for the bulk TCR libraries were those previously described, with listed TCR primers. Each CDR3 protein gets one entry after TCRdb re-called the PCR reads with MiXCR. The sample includes 30,000 to 40,000 distinct CDR3 sequences, under 20% seen only once; the top ten take about 1.1%. This sample is drawn from a study of molecular identifiers for immune sequencing clone quantification. Whole-study results and caveats: Effector cells had over 99% of their molecules in clones above 20 RNA copies, while naive cells had under 1%.

The CDR3 has 15 residues. Per germline, CDR1 LGHNA and CDR2 YSLEER. Deletions cut 1 base from V and 3 bases from J, with 13 bases between. The sequence derives from a human donor in good health. Some libraries in this study had Jurkat cell RNA spiked in. The sequencing input was naive CD8+ T cells from blood, with Jurkat cell RNA spiked in. Subset in this sample: FACS-sorted CD8+CD4-CCR7+CD45RA+ naive T cells. This chain links TRBV4-3 with TRBJ2-7; a possible D gene is TRBD1 (6 bases). The CDR3 reads CASSQGSRTVYEQYF. The CDR3 region has the DNA TGCGCCAGCAGCCAAGGATCCAGGACAGTCTACGAGCAGTACTTC.